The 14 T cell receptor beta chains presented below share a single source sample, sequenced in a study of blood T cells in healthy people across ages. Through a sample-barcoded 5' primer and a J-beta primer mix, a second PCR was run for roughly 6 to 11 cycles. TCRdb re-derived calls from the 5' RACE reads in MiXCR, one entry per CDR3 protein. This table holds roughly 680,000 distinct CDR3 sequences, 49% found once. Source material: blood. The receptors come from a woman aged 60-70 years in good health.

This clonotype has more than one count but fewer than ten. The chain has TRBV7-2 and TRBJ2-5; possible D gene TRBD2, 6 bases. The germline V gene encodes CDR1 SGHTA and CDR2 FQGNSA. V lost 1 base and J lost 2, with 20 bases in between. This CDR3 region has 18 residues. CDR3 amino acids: CASSLVGTRLVSQETQYF. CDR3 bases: TGTGCCAGCAGCTTAGTCGGGACCAGACTAGTCTCGCAAGAGACCCAGTACTTC.

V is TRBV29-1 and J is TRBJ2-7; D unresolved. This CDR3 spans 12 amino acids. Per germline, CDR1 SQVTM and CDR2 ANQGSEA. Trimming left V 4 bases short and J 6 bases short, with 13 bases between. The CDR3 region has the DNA TGCAGCGTTGCTGCCCTGCACGGCGAGCAGTACTTC. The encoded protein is CSVAALHGEQYF.

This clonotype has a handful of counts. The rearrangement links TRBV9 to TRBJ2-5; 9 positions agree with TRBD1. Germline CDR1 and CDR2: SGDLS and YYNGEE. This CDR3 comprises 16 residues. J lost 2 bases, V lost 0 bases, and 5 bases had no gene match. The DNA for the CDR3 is TGTGCCAGCAGCGTAGCTACAGGGGGCGGACAAGAGACCCAGTACTTC. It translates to CASSVATGGGQETQYF.

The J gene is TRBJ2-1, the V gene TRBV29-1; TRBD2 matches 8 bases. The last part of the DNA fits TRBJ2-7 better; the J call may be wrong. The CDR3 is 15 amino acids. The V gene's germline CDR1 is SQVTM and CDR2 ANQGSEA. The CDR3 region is CSVELGLAAYNEQYF. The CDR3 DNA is TGCAGCGTTGAACTTGGACTAGCCGCCTACAATGAGCAGTACTTC.

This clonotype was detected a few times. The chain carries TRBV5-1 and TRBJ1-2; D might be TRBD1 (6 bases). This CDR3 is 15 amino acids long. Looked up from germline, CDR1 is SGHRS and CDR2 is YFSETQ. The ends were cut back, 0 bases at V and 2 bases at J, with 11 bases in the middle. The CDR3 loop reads CASSLDPGQNYGYTF. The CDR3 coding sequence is TGCGCCAGCAGCTTGGACCCCGGACAGAACTATGGCTACACCTTC.

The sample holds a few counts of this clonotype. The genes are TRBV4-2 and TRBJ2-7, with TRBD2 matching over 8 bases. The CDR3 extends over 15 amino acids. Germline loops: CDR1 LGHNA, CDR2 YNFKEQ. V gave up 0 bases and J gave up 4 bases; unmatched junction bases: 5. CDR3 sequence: CASSQDLAGWYEQYF. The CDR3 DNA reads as TGTGCCAGCAGCCAAGACCTAGCGGGTTGGTACGAGCAGTACTTC.

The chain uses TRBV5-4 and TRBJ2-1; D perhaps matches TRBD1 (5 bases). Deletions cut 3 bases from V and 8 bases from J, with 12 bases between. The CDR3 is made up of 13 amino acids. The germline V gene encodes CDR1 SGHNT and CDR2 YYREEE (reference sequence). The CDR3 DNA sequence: TGTGCCAGCAGCTCCAGACAGTTCCATGAGCAGTTCTTC. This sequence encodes CASSSRQFHEQFF.

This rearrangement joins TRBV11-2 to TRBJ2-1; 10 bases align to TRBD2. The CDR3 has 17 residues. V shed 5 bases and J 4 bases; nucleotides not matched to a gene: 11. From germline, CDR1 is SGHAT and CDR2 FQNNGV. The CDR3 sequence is CASSRGLAALGYNEQFF. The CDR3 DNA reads TGTGCCAGCAGCCGAGGACTAGCGGCCCTGGGGTACAATGAGCAGTTCTTC.

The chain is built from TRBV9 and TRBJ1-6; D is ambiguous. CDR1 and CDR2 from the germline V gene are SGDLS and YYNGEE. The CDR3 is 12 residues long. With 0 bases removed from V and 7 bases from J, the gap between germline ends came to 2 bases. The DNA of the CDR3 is TGTGCCAGCAGCGTAGACAATTCACCCCTCCACTTT. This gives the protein CASSVDNSPLHF.

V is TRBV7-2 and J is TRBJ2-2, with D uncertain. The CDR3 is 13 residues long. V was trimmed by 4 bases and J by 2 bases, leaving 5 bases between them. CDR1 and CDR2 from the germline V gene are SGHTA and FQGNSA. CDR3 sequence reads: CASSSHNTGELFF. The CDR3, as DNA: TGTGCCAGCAGCTCCCACAACACCGGGGAGCTGTTTTTT.

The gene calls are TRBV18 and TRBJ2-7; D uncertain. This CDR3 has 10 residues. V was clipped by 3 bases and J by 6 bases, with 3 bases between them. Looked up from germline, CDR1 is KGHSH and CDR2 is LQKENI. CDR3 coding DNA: TGTGCCAGCTCACCTGTCGAGCAGTACTTC. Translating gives CASSPVEQYF.

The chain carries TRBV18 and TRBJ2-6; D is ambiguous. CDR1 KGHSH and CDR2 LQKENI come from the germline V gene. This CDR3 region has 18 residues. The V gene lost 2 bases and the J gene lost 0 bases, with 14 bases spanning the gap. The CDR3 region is CASSPLGRTVSGANVLTF. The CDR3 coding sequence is TGTGCCAGCTCACCATTGGGCAGAACCGTCTCTGGGGCCAACGTCCTGACTTTC. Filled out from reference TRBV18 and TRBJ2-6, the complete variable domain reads NAGVMQNPRHLVRRRGQEARLRCSPMKGHSHVYWYRQLPEEGLKFMVYLQKENIIDESGMPKERFSAEFPKEGPSILRIQQVVRGDSAAYFCASSPLGRTVSGANVLTFGAGSRLTVL.

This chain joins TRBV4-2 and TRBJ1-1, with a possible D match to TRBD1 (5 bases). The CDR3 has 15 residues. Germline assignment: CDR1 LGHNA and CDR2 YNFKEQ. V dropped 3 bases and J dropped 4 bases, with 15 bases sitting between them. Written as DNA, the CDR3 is TGTGCCAGCAGCCAGGATCAGGGTAGGAGCACTGAAGCTTTCTTT. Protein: CASSQDQGRSTEAFF.

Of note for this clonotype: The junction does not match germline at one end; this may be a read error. CDR3 region: CAGSLEGTGFWANVLTF. The CDR3 DNA sequence: TGTGCCGGCAGCTTAGAGGGGACAGGCTTTTGGGCCAACGTCCTGACTTTC. V is TRBV7-2 and J is TRBJ2-6; TRBD1 matches at 8 bases. Germline loops: CDR1 SGHTA, CDR2 FQGNSA. This CDR3 comprises 17 residues.